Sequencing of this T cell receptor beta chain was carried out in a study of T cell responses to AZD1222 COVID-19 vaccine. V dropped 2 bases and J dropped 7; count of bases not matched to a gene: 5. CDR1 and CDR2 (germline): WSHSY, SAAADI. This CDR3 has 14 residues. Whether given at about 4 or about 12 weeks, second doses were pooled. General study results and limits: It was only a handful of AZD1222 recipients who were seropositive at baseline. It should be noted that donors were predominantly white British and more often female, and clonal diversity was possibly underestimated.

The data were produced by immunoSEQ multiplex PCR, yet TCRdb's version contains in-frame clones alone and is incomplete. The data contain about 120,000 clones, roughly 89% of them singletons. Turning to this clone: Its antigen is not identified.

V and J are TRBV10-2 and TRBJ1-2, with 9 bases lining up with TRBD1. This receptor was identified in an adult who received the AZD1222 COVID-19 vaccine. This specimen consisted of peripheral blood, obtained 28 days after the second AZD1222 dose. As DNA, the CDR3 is TGCGCCAGCAGTGAGACAGGGGGCGCGGGTGGCTACACCTTC. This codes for CASSETGGAGGYTF.